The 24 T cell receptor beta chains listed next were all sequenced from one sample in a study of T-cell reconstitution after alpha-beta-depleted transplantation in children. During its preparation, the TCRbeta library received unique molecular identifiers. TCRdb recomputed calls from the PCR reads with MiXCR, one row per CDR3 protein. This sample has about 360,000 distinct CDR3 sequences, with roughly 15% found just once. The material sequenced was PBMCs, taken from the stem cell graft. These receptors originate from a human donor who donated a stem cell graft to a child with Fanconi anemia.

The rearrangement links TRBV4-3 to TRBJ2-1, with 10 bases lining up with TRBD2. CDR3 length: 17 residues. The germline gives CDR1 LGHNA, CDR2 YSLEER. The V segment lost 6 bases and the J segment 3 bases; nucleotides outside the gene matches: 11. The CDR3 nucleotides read TGCGCCAGCAGTCCCGGGAGGGCTAGCGGGGGCTACAATGAGCAGTTCTTC. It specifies CASSPGRASGGYNEQFF.

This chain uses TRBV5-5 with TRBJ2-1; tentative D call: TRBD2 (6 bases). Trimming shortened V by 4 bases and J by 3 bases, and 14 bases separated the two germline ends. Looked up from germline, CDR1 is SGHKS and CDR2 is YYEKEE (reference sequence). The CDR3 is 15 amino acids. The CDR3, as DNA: TGTGCCAGCAGCCGTGGGCGGGGCGACTACAATGAGCAGTTCTTC. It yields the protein CASSRGRGDYNEQFF.

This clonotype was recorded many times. CDR3: CASSYFGVGNTQYF. CDR3 DNA: TGTGCCAGCAGTTACTTTGGCGTCGGGAATACGCAGTATTTT. The chain couples TRBV6-2 or TRBV6-3 to TRBJ2-3, with a tentative D call TRBD2 (5 bases). The V gene's germline CDR1 is MNHEY and CDR2 SVGEGT. This CDR3 has 14 residues. The ends were cut back, 1 base at V and 7 bases at J, with 12 bases in the middle.

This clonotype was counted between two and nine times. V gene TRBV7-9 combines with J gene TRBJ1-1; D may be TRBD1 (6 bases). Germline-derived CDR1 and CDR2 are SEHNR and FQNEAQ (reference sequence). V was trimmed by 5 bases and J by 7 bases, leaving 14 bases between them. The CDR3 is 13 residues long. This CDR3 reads CASSLGGPDEAFF. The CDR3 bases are TGTGCCAGCAGCCTAGGGGGTCCGGATGAAGCTTTCTTT.

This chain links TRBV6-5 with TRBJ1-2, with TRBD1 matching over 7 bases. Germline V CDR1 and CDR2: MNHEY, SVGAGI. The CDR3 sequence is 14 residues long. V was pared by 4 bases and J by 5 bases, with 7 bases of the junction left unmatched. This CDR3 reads CASSLHRGGYGYTF. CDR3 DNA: TGTGCCAGCAGTTTACACAGGGGAGGGTATGGCTACACCTTC.

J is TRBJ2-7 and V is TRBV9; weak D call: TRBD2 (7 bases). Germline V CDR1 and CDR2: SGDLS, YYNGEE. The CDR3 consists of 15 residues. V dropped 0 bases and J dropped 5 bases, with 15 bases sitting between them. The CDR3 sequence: CASSVAYGGGNEQYF. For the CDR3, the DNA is TGTGCCAGCAGCGTAGCATATGGCGGGGGCAACGAGCAGTACTTC.

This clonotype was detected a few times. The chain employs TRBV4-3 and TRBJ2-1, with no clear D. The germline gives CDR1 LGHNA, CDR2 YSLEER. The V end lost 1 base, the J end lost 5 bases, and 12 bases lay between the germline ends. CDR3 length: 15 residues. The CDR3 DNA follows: TGCGCCAGCAGCCAAGGAGCGAGTCCGGACAATGAGCAGTTCTTC. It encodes CASSQGASPDNEQFF.

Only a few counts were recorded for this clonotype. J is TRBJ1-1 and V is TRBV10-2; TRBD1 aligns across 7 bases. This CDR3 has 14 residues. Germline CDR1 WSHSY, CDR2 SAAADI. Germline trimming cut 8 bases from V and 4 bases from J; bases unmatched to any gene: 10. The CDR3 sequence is CASLESGGTTEAFF. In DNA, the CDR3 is TGCGCCAGCCTCGAGTCAGGGGGGACCACTGAAGCTTTCTTT.

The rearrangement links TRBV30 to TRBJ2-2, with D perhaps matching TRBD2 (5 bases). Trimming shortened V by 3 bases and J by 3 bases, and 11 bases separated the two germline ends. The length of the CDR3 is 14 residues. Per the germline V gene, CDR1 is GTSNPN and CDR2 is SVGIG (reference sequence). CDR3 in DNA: TGTGCCTGGAGCTCCGGACTCTACACCGGGGAGCTGTTTTTT. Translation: CAWSSGLYTGELFF.

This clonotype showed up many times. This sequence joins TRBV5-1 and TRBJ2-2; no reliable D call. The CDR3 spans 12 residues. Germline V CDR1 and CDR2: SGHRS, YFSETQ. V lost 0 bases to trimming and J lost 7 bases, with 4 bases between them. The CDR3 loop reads CASSLAVGELFF. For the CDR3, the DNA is TGCGCCAGCAGCTTGGCCGTCGGGGAGCTGTTTTTT.

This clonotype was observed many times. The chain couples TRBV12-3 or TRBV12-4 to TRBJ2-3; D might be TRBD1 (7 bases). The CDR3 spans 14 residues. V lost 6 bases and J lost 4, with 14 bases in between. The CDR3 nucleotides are TGTGCCAGCAGCCAGGGGGGCCCGCCAGATACGCAGTATTTT. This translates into CASSQGGPPDTQYF.

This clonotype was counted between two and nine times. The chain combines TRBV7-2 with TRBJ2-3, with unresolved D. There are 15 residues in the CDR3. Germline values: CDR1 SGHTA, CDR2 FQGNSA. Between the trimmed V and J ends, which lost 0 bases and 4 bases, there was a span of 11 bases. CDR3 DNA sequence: TGTGCCAGCAGCTTAGCCGGGCACAGTGCAGATACGCAGTATTTT. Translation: CASSLAGHSADTQYF.

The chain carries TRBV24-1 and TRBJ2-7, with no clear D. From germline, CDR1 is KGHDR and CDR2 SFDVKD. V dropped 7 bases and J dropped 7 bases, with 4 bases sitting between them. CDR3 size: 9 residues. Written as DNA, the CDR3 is TGTGCCACCAGGATGGAGCAGTACTTC. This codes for CATRMEQYF.

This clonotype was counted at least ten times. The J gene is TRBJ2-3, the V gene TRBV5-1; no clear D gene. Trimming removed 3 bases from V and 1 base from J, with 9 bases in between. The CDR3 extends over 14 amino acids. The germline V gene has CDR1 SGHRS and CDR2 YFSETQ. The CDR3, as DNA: TGCGCCAGCAGCTCCACAGCAGGCACAGATACGCAGTATTTT. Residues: CASSSTAGTDTQYF. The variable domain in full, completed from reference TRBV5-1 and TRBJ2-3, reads KAGVTQTPRYLIKTRGQQVTLSCSPISGHRSVSWYQQTPGQGLQFLFEYFSETQRNKGNFPGRFSGRQFSNSRSEMNVSTLELGDSALYLCASSSTAGTDTQYFGPGTRLTVL.

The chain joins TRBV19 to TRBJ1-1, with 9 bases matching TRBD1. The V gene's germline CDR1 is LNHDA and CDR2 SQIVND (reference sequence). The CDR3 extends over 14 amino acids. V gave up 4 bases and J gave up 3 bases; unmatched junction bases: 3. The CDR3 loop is CASSTGQGHTEAFF. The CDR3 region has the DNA TGTGCCAGTAGTACCGGACAGGGGCACACTGAAGCTTTCTTT.

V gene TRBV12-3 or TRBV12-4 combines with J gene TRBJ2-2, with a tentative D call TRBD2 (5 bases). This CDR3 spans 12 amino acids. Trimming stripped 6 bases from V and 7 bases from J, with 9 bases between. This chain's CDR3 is CASSNRGGELFF. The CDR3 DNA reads TGTGCCAGCAGCAATCGGGGCGGGGAGCTGTTTTTT.

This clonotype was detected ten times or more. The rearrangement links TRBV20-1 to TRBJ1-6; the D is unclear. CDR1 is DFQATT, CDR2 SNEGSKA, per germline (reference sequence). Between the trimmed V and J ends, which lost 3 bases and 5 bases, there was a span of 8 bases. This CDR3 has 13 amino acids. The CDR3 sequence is CSASPENNSPLHF. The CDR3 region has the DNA TGCAGTGCTAGTCCCGAGAATAATTCACCCCTCCACTTT.

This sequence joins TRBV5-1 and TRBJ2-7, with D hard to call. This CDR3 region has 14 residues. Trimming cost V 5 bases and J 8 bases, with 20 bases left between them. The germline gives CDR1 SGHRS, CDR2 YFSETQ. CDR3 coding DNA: TGCGCCAGCAGTGATCGGGCAAACAATGCGAAGCAGTACTTC. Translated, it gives CASSDRANNAKQYF. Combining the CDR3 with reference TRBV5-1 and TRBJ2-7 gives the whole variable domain KAGVTQTPRYLIKTRGQQVTLSCSPISGHRSVSWYQQTPGQGLQFLFEYFSETQRNKGNFPGRFSGRQFSNSRSEMNVSTLELGDSALYLCASSDRANNAKQYFGPGTRLTVT.

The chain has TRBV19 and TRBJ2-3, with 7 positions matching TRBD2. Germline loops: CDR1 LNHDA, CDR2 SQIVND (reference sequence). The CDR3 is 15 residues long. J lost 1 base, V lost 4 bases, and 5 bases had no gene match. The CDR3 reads CASSKGGSGTDTQYF. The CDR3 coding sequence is TGTGCCAGTAGTAAGGGAGGGTCGGGCACAGATACGCAGTATTTT.

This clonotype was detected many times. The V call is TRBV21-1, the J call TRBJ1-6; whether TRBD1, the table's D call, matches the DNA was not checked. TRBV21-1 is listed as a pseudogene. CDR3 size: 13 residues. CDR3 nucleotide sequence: TGTGCCAGCGCCGGGACGGAGAATTCACCCCTCCACTTT. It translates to CASAGTENSPLHF.

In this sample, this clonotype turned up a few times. CDR3 loop: CASSGAGTSVETQYF. The CDR3 DNA is TGCGCCAGCAGCGGAGCCGGGACTAGCGTGGAGACCCAGTACTTC. This chain links TRBV5-1 with TRBJ2-5, with 10 nucleotides matching TRBD2. The ends lost 4 bases at V and 5 bases at J; junction bases unmatched: 8. The CDR3 spans 15 residues. The V gene's germline CDR1 is SGHRS and CDR2 YFSETQ.

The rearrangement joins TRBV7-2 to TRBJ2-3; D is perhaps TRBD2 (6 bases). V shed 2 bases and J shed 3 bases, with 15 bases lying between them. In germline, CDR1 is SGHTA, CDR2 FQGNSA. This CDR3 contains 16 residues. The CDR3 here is CASSLPGIGGTDTQYF. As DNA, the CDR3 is TGTGCCAGCAGCTTACCAGGGATCGGGGGAACAGATACGCAGTATTTT.

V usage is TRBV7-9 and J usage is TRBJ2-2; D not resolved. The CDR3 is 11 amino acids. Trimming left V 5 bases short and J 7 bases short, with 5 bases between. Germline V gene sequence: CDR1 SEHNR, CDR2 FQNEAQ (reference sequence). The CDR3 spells CASSQNGELFF. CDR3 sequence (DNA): TGTGCCAGCAGCCAGAACGGGGAGCTGTTTTTT. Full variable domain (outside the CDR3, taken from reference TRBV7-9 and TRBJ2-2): DTGVSQNPRHKITKRGQNVTFRCDPISEHNRLYWYRQTLGQGPEFLTYFQNEAQLEKSRLLSDRFSAERPKGSFSTLEIQRTEQGDSAMYLCASSQNGELFFGEGSRLTVL.

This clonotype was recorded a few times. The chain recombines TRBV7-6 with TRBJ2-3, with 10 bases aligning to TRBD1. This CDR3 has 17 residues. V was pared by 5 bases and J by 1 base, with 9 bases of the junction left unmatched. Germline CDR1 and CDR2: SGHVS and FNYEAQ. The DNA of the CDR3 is TGTGCCAGCAGCCCTCAGGGTGGGACAGGGGGCACAGATACGCAGTATTTT. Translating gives CASSPQGGTGGTDTQYF.